What follows is one T cell receptor beta chain and its context. V lost 1 base and J 3 bases, leaving 12 bases between the germline ends. The germline V gene encodes CDR1 SEHNR and CDR2 FQNEAQ (reference sequence). The CDR3 loop spans 15 amino acids. Noted time point: newly diagnosed GD, antithyroid drugs for less than 3 months. RNA isolated from PBMCs was used to make the TCR library. This sample is part of a study of regulatory T cells in long-lasting Graves disease. According to the study, TCR beta libraries were built with iRepertoire HTBI primers and CDR3-region Arm-PCR. TCRdb processed the multiplex PCR reads anew with MiXCR; each CDR3 protein has one entry. This sample has roughly 420,000 distinct CDR3 sequences; less than 20% occur once, and the top ten carry around a quarter. The sample also formed part of further work on T cells in Graves' hyperthyroidism and ophthalmopathy.

This chain joins TRBV7-9 and TRBJ1-2; D is possibly TRBD1 (5 bases). The starting material was peripheral blood mononuclear cells (PBMCs), obtained at new diagnosis, from a patient treated with antithyroid drugs. This clonotype was sampled from a woman aged 18-29 years with Graves disease. The CDR3 region has the DNA TGTGCCAGCAGCTTAGATCCAGGGCCCTACTATGGCTACACCTTC. Its translation is CASSLDPGPYYGYTF.